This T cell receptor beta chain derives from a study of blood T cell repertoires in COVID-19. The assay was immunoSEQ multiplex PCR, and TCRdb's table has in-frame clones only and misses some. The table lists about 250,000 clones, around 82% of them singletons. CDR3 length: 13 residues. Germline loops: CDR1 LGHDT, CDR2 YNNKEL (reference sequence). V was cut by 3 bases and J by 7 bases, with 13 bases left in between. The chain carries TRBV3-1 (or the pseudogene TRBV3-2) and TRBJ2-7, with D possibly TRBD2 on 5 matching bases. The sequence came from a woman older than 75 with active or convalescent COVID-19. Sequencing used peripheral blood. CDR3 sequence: CASSQAVEGEQYF. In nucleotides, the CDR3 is TGTGCCAGCAGCCAGGCTGTTGAGGGAGAGCAGTACTTC.